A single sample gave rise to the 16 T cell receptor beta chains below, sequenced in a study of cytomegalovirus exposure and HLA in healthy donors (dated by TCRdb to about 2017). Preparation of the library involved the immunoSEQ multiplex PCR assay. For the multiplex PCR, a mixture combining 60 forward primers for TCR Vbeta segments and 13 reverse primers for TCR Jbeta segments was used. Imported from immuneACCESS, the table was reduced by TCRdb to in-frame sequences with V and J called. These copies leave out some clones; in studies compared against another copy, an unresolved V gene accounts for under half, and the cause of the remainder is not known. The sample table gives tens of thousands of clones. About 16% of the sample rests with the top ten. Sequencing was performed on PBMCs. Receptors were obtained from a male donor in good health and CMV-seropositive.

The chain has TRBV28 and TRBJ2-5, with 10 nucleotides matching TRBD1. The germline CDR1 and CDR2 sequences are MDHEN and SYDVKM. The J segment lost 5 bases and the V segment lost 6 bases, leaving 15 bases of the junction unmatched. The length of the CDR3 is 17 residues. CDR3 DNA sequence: TGTGCCAGCAGCAATAGACGGACAGGGGGATTTCAGGAGACCCAGTACTTC. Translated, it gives CASSNRRTGGFQETQYF.

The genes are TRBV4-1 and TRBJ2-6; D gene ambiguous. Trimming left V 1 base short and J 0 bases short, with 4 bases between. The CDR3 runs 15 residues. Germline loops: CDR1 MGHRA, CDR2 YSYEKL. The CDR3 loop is CASSQVSSGANVLTF. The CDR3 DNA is TGCGCCAGCAGCCAAGTCAGCTCTGGGGCCAACGTCCTGACTTTC.

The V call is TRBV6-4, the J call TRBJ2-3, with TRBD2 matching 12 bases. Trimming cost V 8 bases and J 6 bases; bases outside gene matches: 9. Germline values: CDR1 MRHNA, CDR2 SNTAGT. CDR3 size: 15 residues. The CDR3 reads CASARLAGEADTQYF. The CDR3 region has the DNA TGTGCCAGCGCCCGACTAGCGGGGGAGGCGGATACGCAGTATTTT.

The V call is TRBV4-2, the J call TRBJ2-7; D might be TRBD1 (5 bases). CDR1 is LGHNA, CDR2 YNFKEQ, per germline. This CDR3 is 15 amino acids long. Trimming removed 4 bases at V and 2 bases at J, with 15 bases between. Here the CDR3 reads CASSPSNGAAYEQYF. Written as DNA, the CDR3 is TGTGCCAGCAGCCCCTCCAATGGGGCAGCCTACGAGCAGTACTTC.

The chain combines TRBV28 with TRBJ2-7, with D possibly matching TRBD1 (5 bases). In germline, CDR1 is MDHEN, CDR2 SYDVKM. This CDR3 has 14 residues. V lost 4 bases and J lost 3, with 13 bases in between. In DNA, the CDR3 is TGTGCCAGCAGTTCCCCTCAAGGGGACTACGAGCAGTACTTC. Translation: CASSSPQGDYEQYF.

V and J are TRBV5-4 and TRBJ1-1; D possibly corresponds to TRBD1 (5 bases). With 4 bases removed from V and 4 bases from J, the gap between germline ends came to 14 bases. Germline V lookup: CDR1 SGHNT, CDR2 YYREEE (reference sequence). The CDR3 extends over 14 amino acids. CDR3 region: CASSRPGGSTEAFF. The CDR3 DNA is TGTGCCAGCAGCCGTCCGGGGGGGTCCACTGAAGCTTTCTTT.

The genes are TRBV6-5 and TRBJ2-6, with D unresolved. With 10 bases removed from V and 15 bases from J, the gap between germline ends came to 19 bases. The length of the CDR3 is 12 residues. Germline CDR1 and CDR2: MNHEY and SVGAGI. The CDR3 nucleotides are TGTGCCACCTCGAGTCTGTTGGGCGCCCTGACTTTC. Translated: CATSSLLGALTF.

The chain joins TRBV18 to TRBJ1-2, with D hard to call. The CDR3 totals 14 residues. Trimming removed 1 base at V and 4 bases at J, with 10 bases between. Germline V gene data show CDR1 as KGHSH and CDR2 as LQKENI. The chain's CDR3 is CASSPQDEGYGYTF. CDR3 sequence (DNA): TGTGCCAGCTCACCACAGGACGAGGGCTATGGCTACACCTTC.

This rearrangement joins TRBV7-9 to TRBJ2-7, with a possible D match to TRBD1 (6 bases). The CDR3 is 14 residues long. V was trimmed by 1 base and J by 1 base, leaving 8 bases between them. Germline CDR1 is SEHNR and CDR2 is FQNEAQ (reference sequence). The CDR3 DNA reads TGTGCCAGCAGCTTAGAAGGGGGATCCTACGAGCAGTACTTC. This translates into CASSLEGGSYEQYF.

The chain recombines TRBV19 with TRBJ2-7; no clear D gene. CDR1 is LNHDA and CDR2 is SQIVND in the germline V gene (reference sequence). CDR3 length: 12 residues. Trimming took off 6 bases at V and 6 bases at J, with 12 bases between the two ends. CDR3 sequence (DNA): TGTGCCAGTAGCTCGACTGTTGTCGAGCAGTACTTC. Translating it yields CASSSTVVEQYF.

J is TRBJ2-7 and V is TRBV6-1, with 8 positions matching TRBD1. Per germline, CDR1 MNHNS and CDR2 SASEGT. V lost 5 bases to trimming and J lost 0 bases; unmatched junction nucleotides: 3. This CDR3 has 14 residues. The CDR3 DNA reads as TGTGCCAGCAGTCCGGGACAGGACTCCTACGAGCAGTACTTC. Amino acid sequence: CASSPGQDSYEQYF.

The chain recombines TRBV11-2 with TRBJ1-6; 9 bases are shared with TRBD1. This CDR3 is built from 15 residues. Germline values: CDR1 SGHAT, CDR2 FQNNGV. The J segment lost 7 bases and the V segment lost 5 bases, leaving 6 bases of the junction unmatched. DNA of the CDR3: TGTGCCAGCAGCGAAAGGGGGACAGGGAATTCACCCCTCCACTTT. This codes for CASSERGTGNSPLHF.

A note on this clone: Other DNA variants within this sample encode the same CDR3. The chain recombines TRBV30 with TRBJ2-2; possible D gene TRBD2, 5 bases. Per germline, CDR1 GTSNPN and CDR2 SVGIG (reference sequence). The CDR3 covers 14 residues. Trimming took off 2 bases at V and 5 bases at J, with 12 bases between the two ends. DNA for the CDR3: TGTGCCTGGAGTCTCATCAGCGGAACCGGGGAGCTGTTTTTT. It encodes CAWSLISGTGELFF.

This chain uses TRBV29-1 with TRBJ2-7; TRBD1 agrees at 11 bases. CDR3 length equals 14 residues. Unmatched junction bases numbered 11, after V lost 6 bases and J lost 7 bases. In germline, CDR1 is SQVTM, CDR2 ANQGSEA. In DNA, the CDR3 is TGCAGCGTCTGGCTCGGACAGGGGGCTCAAGAGCAGTACTTC. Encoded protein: CSVWLGQGAQEQYF.

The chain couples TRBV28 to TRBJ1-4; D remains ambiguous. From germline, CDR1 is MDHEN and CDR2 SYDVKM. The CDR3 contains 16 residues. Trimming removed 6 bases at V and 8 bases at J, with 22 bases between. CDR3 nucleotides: TGTGCCAGCAGCTACTCCGTCGCGACCGACATAGAAAAACTGTTTTTT. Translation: CASSYSVATDIEKLFF.

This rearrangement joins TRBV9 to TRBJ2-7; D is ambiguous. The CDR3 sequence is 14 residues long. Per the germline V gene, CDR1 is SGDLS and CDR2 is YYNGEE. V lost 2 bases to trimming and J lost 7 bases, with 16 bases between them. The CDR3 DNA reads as TGTGCCAGCAGCGTCGACATTTTCGCCGCGGAGCAGTACTTC. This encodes CASSVDIFAAEQYF.